This TCR beta chain is drawn from a study of cytomegalovirus exposure and HLA in healthy donors (TCRdb year 2017). In terms of the full investigation: According to an earlier analysis of 587 of the donors, 150 million to 200 million T cells yielded roughly 100 million unique TCR beta sequences and about 300 Gb of sequence data. Roughly 300 gigabases of sequencing data and tens of millions of unique TCR sequences were included in an early release covering around 600 HLA-typed donors. Of the roughly 400 genotyped donors, over 70% fell in the genetic ancestry cluster associated with self-reported Caucasian donors. The study aimed to test whether signatures of past pathogen exposure could be identified by cataloging public T cell receptors. The study profiled the T cell repertoires of around 700 subjects by immunosequencing and related them to cytomegalovirus serostatus. Besides the first cohort of hundreds of subjects, a separate validation cohort made up of 120 different subjects was used. The study combined high-throughput TCR immunosequencing, statistical association of individual TCRs with disease status, and machine learning to predict cytomegalovirus infection status. A later analysis re-examined previously published TCR beta repertoires from about 700 donors and added high-resolution HLA genotyping to investigate patterns of TCR occurrence. Rather than drawing on any new phenotypic data, the later analysis identified candidate immune exposures from TCR beta sequences and the way those sequences occurred across donors. In an earlier analysis of around 540 of the donors, high-throughput TCR beta sequencing was used to judge whether each TCR beta V gene segment behaved as functional or pseudogenic. Alongside the repertoire data, information on donor age, sex, ethnicity and CMV serostatus was compiled. A later genetic analysis used genome-wide SNP genotypes for about 65% of the 666 donors, treating that subset as a discovery cohort. All discovery cohort repertoires had been generated using a single sequencing platform. Both class I and class II loci were covered by HLA typing, at four-digit resolution. Typing coverage differed by locus: A, B, C, DRB1 and DQB1 were typed in roughly 620-640 donors, DQA1 in about 560, DPA1 in nearly 610, and DPB1 in about 450. Several DR-DQ haplotypes were handled as single units for association and clustering because linkage in the cohort was strong. Across about 380 genotyped donors of the cohort, an average of approximately 240,000 unique TCR beta nucleotide sequences per donor were sequenced, and roughly a sixth of those sequences were non-productive. Results the study describes overall, beyond this receptor: It was suggested by the authors that the approach could potentially be generalized to other disease states and immunological phenotypes. The 87-base-pair reads could not distinguish some IMGT-functional V segments, including TRBV6-2 and TRBV6-3, so those segments were excluded. The classifier was reported to diagnose cytomegalovirus status with high specificity and sensitivity in both the original cohort and the validation cohort. Strong co-occurrence of HLA alleles, especially DR and DQ, made assigning TCR associations to individual alleles difficult. The cohort was sequenced for TCR beta chains only, and without alpha or paired-chain data the features that could be detected were limited. Most TCR sequences were observed very rarely across donors, whereas some public TCRs were present in many individuals. Correlated functional status among segregating V segments might reflect linkage disequilibrium, but an unknown experimental factor could not be ruled out. A few of the identified cytomegalovirus-associated TCR beta chains were confirmed in vitro to be specific for cytomegalovirus antigens. The study listed 150 to 200 TCR beta chains as associated with cytomegalovirus. CMV serostatus was the only immune exposure information available for the cohort. A later analysis found that most CMV-associated TCR beta chains appeared HLA-restricted, with HLA associations seemingly driven largely by CMV exposure. A later analysis associated 15,000 to 20,000 TCR beta sequences with specific HLA alleles at a false discovery rate of 0.05. Because counts were too low, 15 to 20 rarely observed V segments, including chromosome 9 orphons, were excluded from the earlier analysis of a few hundred of the donors. The presence/absence analyses assumed that sequencing depth was roughly uniform across donors, and that assumption may not be true. Compared with the approximately 600-donor mean, donors in an Asian-associated ancestry cluster had fewer N-insertions in productive TCRs, according to a later genetic analysis. A further reported finding was that TCR beta sequences accurately predicted the HLA-A and HLA-B alleles for most subjects in the first cohort. In a later analysis, TCR association rates were found to vary across HLA loci, with the most associated TCRs seen for DRB1 alleles and the fewest for HLA-C alleles. Compared with equally common non-associated chains, HLA-associated TCR beta chains in a later analysis were more clonally expanded and had lower generation probabilities. HLA typing was unavailable for some donors at each locus, so association tests used only the typed subset. V-gene and J-gene trimming of TCR beta chains was associated with a missense DCLRE1C variant in a later genetic analysis, and the association was replicated in an independent cohort. In an earlier analysis of 587 of the donors, most TCR beta V segments were observed in productive rearrangements about 87% or about 30% of the time, broadly matching IMGT annotations. A cluster of highly shared sequence variants was judged likely to represent a technical artifact of the sequencing pipeline. In a later analysis, several top co-occurrence clusters were reported to appear linked to parvovirus B19, influenza, CMV and Epstein-Barr virus.

Receptor libraries were prepared by the immunoSEQ multiplex PCR assay. For the multiplex PCR, a mixture combining 60 forward primers for TCR Vbeta segments and 13 reverse primers for TCR Jbeta segments was used. Amplification of the CDR3 region of rearranged TCR beta genes was performed with a multiplex PCR assay on genomic DNA. Amplified TCR beta libraries were sequenced as 87-base-pair reads on the Illumina HiSeq System. Per the authors' processing: In a later analysis, roughly 80 million unique TCR beta chains were counted across the roughly 670 repertoires, and roughly 11 million of these chains were shared by at least two donors. Raw reads were error-corrected and collapsed into unique sequences by a nearest-neighbor algorithm in which closely related sequences were merged to remove PCR and sequencing errors. CDR3 sequences were aligned to IMGT reference sequences to assign V, D and J gene segments. For a sequence to be retained, a match of at least six nucleotides to both a V gene segment and a J gene segment was required. Rearrangements were classified as productive when the CDR3 lacked stop codons and remained in frame with V and J, and all other rearrangements were classified as non-productive. Following IMGT convention, CDR3 was defined as the stretch from the second conserved V-encoded cysteine up to the conserved J-encoded phenylalanine. The earlier analysis of around 640 of the donors excluded sequences that lacked an unambiguous match to a single V gene segment. An earlier analysis of over 450 of the donors classified V segments as functional when productive rearrangements were above 56.7% and as segregating when the standard deviation between donors was above 5%. A statistical classification framework was built for diagnosing cytomegalovirus status from the catalog of TCR beta chain sequences. A later analysis assigned V and J genes by comparing TCR nucleotide sequences with IMGT/GENE-DB human TR gene sequences. The TCRdist pipeline was used in a later analysis to assign CDR3 sequences and most-parsimonious VDJ recombination scenarios. In a later analysis, every TCR beta chain was defined by the combination of its CDR3 amino acid sequence and its V-gene family, and reads without a unique V-gene family were dropped. In a later analysis, 500 to 650 highly shared, low-generation-probability nucleotide sequences were removed to address suspected cross-contamination and a sequencing artifact. In a later analysis, a clonal expansion index was calculated for each public chain from normalized within-repertoire ranks of inferred template counts. Generation probabilities in a later analysis came from a VDJ recombination model fitted to out-of-frame rearrangements, and those results were checked against IGoR. Hypergeometric tests were used in a later analysis to score TCR-TCR, TCR-HLA and TCR-CMV co-occurrence, with a repertoire-size bias correction applied to the TCR pairs. To estimate false discovery rates, a later analysis permuted the HLA or CMV assignments 20 times. In a later analysis, co-occurring TCRs were grouped using DBSCAN, and TCRdist sequence similarity was added for clustering within HLA-allele-positive subsets. Repertoires with fewer than 30,000 or more than 120,000 public chains were left out of co-occurrence clustering, as were five repertoires with anomalous nucleotide sharing. TCRdb mirrors the immuneACCESS table, restricted to in-frame sequences. Some clones are absent from its copies; in checked studies, under half trace to an unresolved V gene, and the reason for the others is unknown. For V, J and clone size, that table is used; D and trimming come from the DNA. The sample data list around 100,000 clones, and about four fifths of these were observed just once. The ten largest make up around 4.9% of the sample.

A note on this clone: What this receptor recognizes is not known. No base qualities exist here, and no much larger clone lies one base off it.

Including the terminal cysteine and phenylalanine, the CDR3 comprises 14 residues. The kept DNA is CDR3 alone, 42 bases in frame from the first base. CDR1 and CDR2 are read off the germline V gene (reference sequence) as SGHNT and YYREEE. V lost 4 bases and J lost 5 bases; the stretch between them is 16 bases long. The cohort was made up of about 610 healthy bone marrow donors. All cohort members were sampled while nominally healthy, although unrecorded immune exposures were likely present. The donor tested CMV seropositive and was one of the 289 seropositive cohort members. A peripheral blood sample was collected from each donor, and TCR beta sequencing was performed on peripheral blood mononuclear cells. The Qiagen DNeasy Blood Extraction Kit was used to extract genomic DNA from the blood cell samples.

The chain links TRBV5-4 with TRBJ2-7; perhaps TRBD2 is the D gene, with 6 bases matching. The sequence derives from a man aged 25-45 years in good health and CMV-seropositive. Source material: PBMCs. The bases are TGTGCCAGCAGCCCCGGAGGGTTCCTCGACGAGCAGTACTTC. It specifies CASSPGGFLDEQYF.